The source of this T cell receptor beta chain is a study of OX40 agonist ivuxolimab in advanced cancers. The overall study: Earlier anti-PD-1, anti-PD-L1 or anti-CTLA-4 therapy was permitted; 30% to 50% had received some.

Germline V gene sequence: CDR1 LNHDA, CDR2 SQIVND (reference sequence). V shed 11 bases and J shed 8 bases, with 8 bases lying between them. The CDR3 is made up of 9 amino acids. Broader study findings: Low normalized T-cell clonal expansion also characterized some of the nonresponders.

The sample holds one count of this clone. Its antigen is unidentified. TCRdb's table, derived via immunoSEQ multiplex PCR, lists solely in-frame clones and lacks some. The table records tens of thousands of clones, around 85% of them present only once. The sequence came from an adult with an advanced solid tumor such as melanoma, head and neck, liver or kidney cancer. The material was CD4+ or CD8+ T cells sorted from blood, obtained in a trial of the OX40 agonist ivuxolimab. The chain links TRBV19 to TRBJ2-3, with D hard to call. CDR3 protein: CAPLRTQYF. In DNA form, the CDR3 reads TGTGCCCCTCTGCGTACGCAGTATTTT. The whole variable domain, filled in from reference TRBV19 and TRBJ2-3, reads DGGITQSPKYLFRKEGQNVTLSCEQNLNHDAMYWYRQDPGQGLRLIYYSQIVNDFQKGDIAEGYSVSREKKESFPLTVTSAQKNPTAFYLCAPLRTQYFGPGTRLTVL.